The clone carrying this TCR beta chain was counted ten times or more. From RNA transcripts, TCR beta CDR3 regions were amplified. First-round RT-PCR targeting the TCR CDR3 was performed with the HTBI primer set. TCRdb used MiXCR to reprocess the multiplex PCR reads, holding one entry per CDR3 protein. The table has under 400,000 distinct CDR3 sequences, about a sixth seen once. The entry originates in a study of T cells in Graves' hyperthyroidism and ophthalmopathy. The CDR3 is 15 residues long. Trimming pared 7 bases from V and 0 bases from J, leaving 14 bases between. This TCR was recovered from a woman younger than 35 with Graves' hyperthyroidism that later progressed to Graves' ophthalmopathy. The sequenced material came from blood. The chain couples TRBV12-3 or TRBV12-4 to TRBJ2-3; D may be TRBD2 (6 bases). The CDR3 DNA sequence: TGTGCCAGCACCCCTGGCGGGACTAGCACAGATACGCAGTATTTT. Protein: CASTPGGTSTDTQYF.